These 11 T cell receptor beta chains came from one sample sequenced in a study of T cell responses to AZD1222 COVID-19 vaccine. Assay: immunoSEQ multiplex PCR; the TCRdb copy retains only in-frame clones and omits some. The sample shows 150,000 to 200,000 clones, 80% to 90% of them seen only once. The sample was peripheral blood, taken 28 days after the second dose of the MenACWY control vaccine. The receptors stem from an adult who received the MenACWY meningococcal vaccine as a control.

The chain links TRBV5-4 to TRBJ1-3; TRBD1 might be the D (5 bases). Deletions cut 3 bases from V and 2 bases from J, with 9 bases between. This CDR3 contains 14 residues. The V gene's germline CDR1 is SGHNT and CDR2 YYREEE (reference sequence). The CDR3 DNA sequence: TGTGCCAGCAGCTACGGGACCGCTGGAAACACCATATATTTT. It is translated as CASSYGTAGNTIYF.

The chain has TRBV6-1 and TRBJ1-2; no reliable D call. The V and J ends lost 2 bases and 4 bases respectively, with 11 bases between them. This CDR3 spans 14 amino acids. Germline CDR1 reads MNHNS; CDR2 reads SASEGT. The CDR3 DNA sequence: TGTGCCAGCAGTGAATGGGAGGGCCCCTATGGCTACACCTTC. Protein sequence: CASSEWEGPYGYTF.

The chain couples TRBV7-9 to TRBJ1-1; TRBD1 is a possible D gene (5 bases). The ends were cut back, 8 bases at V and 1 base at J, with 20 bases in the middle. Germline CDR1 SEHNR, CDR2 FQNEAQ (reference sequence). The CDR3 has 16 amino acids. CDR3 DNA: TGTGCCAGCGGACTCGATAGGGGTCCGAAGAACACTGAAGCTTTCTTT. Its translation is CASGLDRGPKNTEAFF.

The chain employs TRBV19 and TRBJ2-7; 7 bases fit TRBD1. Germline loops: CDR1 LNHDA, CDR2 SQIVND (reference sequence). V lost 0 bases and J lost 6; bases outside the gene matches: 11. CDR3 length equals 16 residues. DNA for the CDR3: TGTGCCAGTAGTATAGATCTTAGACAGGGAGCGCGCGAGCAGTACTTC. This translates into CASSIDLRQGAREQYF. Complete variable domain (other parts from reference TRBV19 and TRBJ2-7): DGGITQSPKYLFRKEGQNVTLSCEQNLNHDAMYWYRQDPGQGLRLIYYSQIVNDFQKGDIAEGYSVSREKKESFPLTVTSAQKNPTAFYLCASSIDLRQGAREQYFGPGTRLTVT.

This chain links TRBV3-1 (or the pseudogene TRBV3-2) with TRBJ1-3, with D possibly matching TRBD1 (6 bases). The V end lost 1 base, the J end lost 7 bases, and 14 bases lay between the germline ends. This CDR3 comprises 15 residues. CDR1 LGHDT and CDR2 YNNKEL come from the germline V gene (reference sequence). The CDR3, as DNA: TGTGCCAGCAGCCAAGTAACAGGGATAGCGAACACCATATATTTT. Translation gives CASSQVTGIANTIYF.

V and J are TRBV4-3 and TRBJ1-6; D remains ambiguous. The germline CDR1 and CDR2 sequences are LGHNA and YSLEER. V lost 1 base to trimming and J lost 4 bases, with 8 bases between them. CDR3 length equals 15 residues. The DNA of the CDR3 is TGCGCCAGCAGCCAAGTCAGCCAATATAATTCACCCCTCCACTTT. Translated: CASSQVSQYNSPLHF.

This clone is a singleton in its sample. The V gene is TRBV29-1, the J gene TRBJ2-1; D is uncertain. CDR1 is SQVTM and CDR2 is ANQGSEA in the germline V gene. The V gene lost 3 bases and the J gene lost 7 bases, with 10 bases spanning the gap. The CDR3 runs 12 residues. CDR3 coding DNA: TGCAGCGTTGATAGGGAAGGGAATGAGCAGTTCTTC. Protein sequence: CSVDREGNEQFF.

This sequence joins TRBV6-2 or TRBV6-3 and TRBJ1-1; D might be TRBD1 (5 bases). Germline V lookup: CDR1 MNHEY, CDR2 SVGEGT. CDR3 length: 15 residues. V shed 2 bases and J shed 2 bases, with 12 bases lying between them. The CDR3 sequence: CASSYQGRLNTEAFF. The CDR3 nucleotides read TGTGCCAGCAGTTACCAGGGCAGGTTAAACACTGAAGCTTTCTTT.

This chain's CDR3 is CAWSGGGPDTQYF. CDR3 coding DNA: TGTGCCTGGAGTGGAGGGGGCCCAGATACGCAGTATTTT. This chain uses TRBV30 with TRBJ2-3; the match to TRBD1 covers 7 bases. With V trimmed by 1 base and J by 4 bases, 2 bases remained unmatched. The CDR3 spans 13 residues. Germline lookup yields CDR1 GTSNPN and CDR2 SVGIG (reference sequence).

The V call is TRBV24-1, the J call TRBJ1-2; weak D call: TRBD1 (6 bases). Germline-derived CDR1 and CDR2 are KGHDR and SFDVKD. The length of the CDR3 is 13 residues. V lost 4 bases and J 4 bases, leaving 9 bases between the germline ends. As DNA, the CDR3 is TGTGCCACCAGTGAGCAGACAGGCTATGGCTACACCTTC. Residues: CATSEQTGYGYTF.

This rearrangement joins TRBV7-2 to TRBJ2-1; D is possibly TRBD2 (5 bases). The ends were cut back, 1 base at V and 8 bases at J, with 18 bases in the middle. The CDR3 spans 16 residues. The germline V gene has CDR1 SGHTA and CDR2 FQGNSA. The CDR3: CASSLGFRGTPDEQFF. The DNA of the CDR3 is TGTGCCAGCAGCTTAGGTTTCCGGGGTACCCCCGATGAGCAGTTCTTC.